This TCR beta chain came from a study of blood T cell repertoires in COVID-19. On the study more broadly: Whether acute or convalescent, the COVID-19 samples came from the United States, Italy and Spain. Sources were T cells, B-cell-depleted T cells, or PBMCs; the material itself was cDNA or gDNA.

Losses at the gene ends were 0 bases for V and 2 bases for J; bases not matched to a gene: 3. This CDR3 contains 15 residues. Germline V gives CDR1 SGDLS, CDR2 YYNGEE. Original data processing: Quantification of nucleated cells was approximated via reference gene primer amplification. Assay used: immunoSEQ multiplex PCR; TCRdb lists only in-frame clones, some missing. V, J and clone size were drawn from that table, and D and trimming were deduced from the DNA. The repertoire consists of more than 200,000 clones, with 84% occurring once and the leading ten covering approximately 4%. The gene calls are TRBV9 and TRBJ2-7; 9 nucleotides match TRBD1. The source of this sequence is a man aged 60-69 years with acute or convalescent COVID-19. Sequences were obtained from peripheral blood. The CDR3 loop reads CASSVATGGTYEQYF. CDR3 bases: TGTGCCAGCAGCGTAGCTACAGGGGGCACCTACGAGCAGTACTTC.